These T cell receptor beta chains were read from a single sample in a study of glioma-infiltrating T cells. TCRdb reprocessed the multiplex PCR reads via MiXCR and lists one record per CDR3 protein. The repertoire has 90,000 to 100,000 distinct CDR3 sequences, roughly 40% of them found once; the top ten carry around two fifths. The sample comprised glioma tissue, nonneoplastic brain tissue, or PBMCs (not recorded which). The source of these receptors is a human donor with low-grade glioma or glioblastoma, undergoing nonglioma brain surgery, or in good health (not recorded which). CDR3s include the opening cysteine and the closing phenylalanine or tryptophan. A D gene is named only where the DNA matches it firmly. The listing skips clone size in some rows; elsewhere it reads once, few, many or a size class.

v_gene	abundance	j_gene	d_gene	CDR3aa	CDR3nt
TRBV7-8	.	TRBJ1-5	.	CARSFSHPGQHPTF	TGTGCCCGCAGCTTCTCACACCCCGGGCAGCACCCGACTTTT
TRBV27	many	TRBJ2-7	TRBD2	CASSLSLADSYEQYF	TGTGCCAGCAGTTTATCACTAGCGGACTCCTACGAGCAGTACTTC
TRBV20-1	many	TRBJ2-1	TRBD2	CSARAPRTSLGREQFF	TGCAGTGCTAGAGCCCCCCGGACTAGCCTTGGACGAGAGCAGTTCTTC
TRBV6-2/TRBV6-3	many	TRBJ2-3	.	CASSYSRGGSVWSDTQYF	TGTGCCAGCAGTTACTCTAGGGGCGGATCGGTCTGGTCAGATACGCAGTATTTT
TRBV6-2/TRBV6-3	many	TRBJ2-7	TRBD1	CASRDTPDRGDYEQYF	TGTGCCAGCAGGGATACACCGGACAGGGGAGACTACGAGCAGTACTTC
TRBV7-9	once	TRBJ1-2	.	CASSLGRVTYGYTF	TGTGCCAGCAGTCTGGGCAGGGTCACCTATGGCTACACCTTC
TRBV29-1	once	TRBJ2-7	.	CSVGGGISHEQYF	TGCAGCGTTGGAGGGGGGATCAGCCACGAGCAGTACTTC
TRBV19	many	TRBJ1-5	.	CASSSGRSNQPQHF	TGTGCCAGTAGTTCCGGCCGTAGCAATCAGCCCCAGCATTTT
TRBV6-1	.	TRBJ1-1	.	CSYSQPQNTEAFF	TGTAGTTACTCCCAGCCACAGAACACTGAAGCTTTCTTT
TRBV2	many	TRBJ2-7	.	CASRGAWSEQYF	TGTGCCAGCAGGGGGGCCTGGTCCGAGCAGTACTTC
TRBV29-1	many	TRBJ2-3	.	CSVEDAYYTQYF	TGCAGCGTTGAAGATGCGTATTATACGCAGTATTTT
TRBV18	many	TRBJ2-3	.	CASSPSDTQYF	TGTGCCAGCTCACCTAGTGATACGCAGTATTTT
TRBV11-1	many	TRBJ2-3	TRBD2	CASSLGLAGEKDTQYF	TGTGCCAGCAGCTTAGGCCTAGCGGGAGAAAAAGATACGCAGTATTTT